What follows are 29 T cell receptor beta chains derived from one specimen sequenced in a study of blood T cell repertoires in COVID-19 (dated by TCRdb to about 2020). Receptor libraries were prepared by the immunoSEQ multiplex PCR assay. TCRdb retrieved this table from immuneACCESS and kept in-frame rearrangements only. Not all clones are present; in checked studies, unresolved V genes account for under half, and no reason is known for the remainder. The sample yields about 210,000 clones; 84% were counted once. The leading ten clones occupy about 7.3% of the sample. Specimen: peripheral blood. These receptors were collected from a woman between 50 and 59 years old with active or convalescent COVID-19.

The chain links TRBV12-2 to TRBJ2-7; no DNA check was done on the table's D call, TRBD2. TRBV12-2 is listed as a pseudogene. The CDR3 extends over 12 amino acids. CDR3 coding DNA: TGTGCAAGTCGCCCCCTTTCCTACGAGCAGTACGTC. This gives the protein CASRPLSYEQYV.

The rearrangement uses TRBV6-5 and TRBJ1-1; D is perhaps TRBD1 (5 bases). In germline, CDR1 is MNHEY, CDR2 SVGAGI. The CDR3 is 13 amino acids. The V end was cut by 5 bases, the J end by 1 base, with 8 bases between. As DNA, the CDR3 is TGTGCCAGCAGTCCCGGACAGAACACTGAAGCTTTCTTT. It is translated as CASSPGQNTEAFF.

The chain has TRBV5-4 and TRBJ2-1, with 10 nucleotides matching TRBD2. The CDR3 has 16 amino acids. After removal of 2 bases from V and 8 bases from J, the junction contained 10 bases not matched to a gene. Germline CDR1 and CDR2: SGHNT and YYREEE (reference sequence). The DNA of the CDR3 is TGTGCCAGCAGCTTTTACTCCGGGACTAGCGAGGATGAGCAGTTCTTC. Protein: CASSFYSGTSEDEQFF.

J is TRBJ1-4 and V is TRBV7-9; D is possibly TRBD1 (6 bases). Germline V gene data show CDR1 as SEHNR and CDR2 as FQNEAQ (reference sequence). The ends were cut back, 0 bases at V and 8 bases at J, with 10 bases in the middle. The CDR3 length is 14 residues. The CDR3 DNA follows: TGTGCCAGCAGCTTAGCCGGGACAAACGAAAAACTGTTTTTT. Translated, it gives CASSLAGTNEKLFF.

This chain links TRBV19 with TRBJ2-1, with TRBD2 matching over 9 bases. Germline V gene data show CDR1 as LNHDA and CDR2 as SQIVND (reference sequence). V shed 5 bases, J shed 8 bases, and the junction held 7 bases outside the gene matches. This CDR3 spans 14 amino acids. CDR3 in DNA: TGTGCCAGTAGTGTGGGACTAGCTGGCGATGAGCAGTTCTTC. It translates to CASSVGLAGDEQFF.

The gene calls are TRBV2 and TRBJ1-2; 11 positions agree with TRBD1. Germline-derived CDR1 and CDR2 are SNHLY and FYNNEI. Trimming removed 4 bases from V and 7 bases from J; junction bases left unmatched: 8. This CDR3 comprises 15 residues. CDR3 in DNA: TGTGCCAGCAGTGGACCAGGACAGGGGGCTGTTGGCTACACCTTC. Amino acids: CASSGPGQGAVGYTF.

V is TRBV11-2 and J is TRBJ2-2, with TRBD2 matching over 7 bases. The CDR3 is made up of 16 amino acids. V trimming: 6 bases; J trimming: 4 bases; junction bases outside the gene matches: 11. Germline lookup yields CDR1 SGHAT and CDR2 FQNNGV. The CDR3 reads CASSPKGLTSTGELFF. CDR3 in DNA: TGTGCCAGCAGTCCAAAGGGACTAACCTCCACCGGGGAGCTGTTTTTT.

This clone was observed a single time. V and J are TRBV5-1 and TRBJ2-3; 12 bases are a match to TRBD2. The CDR3 contains 18 residues. The trim removed 0 bases at V and 6 bases at J, leaving 11 bases unmatched. Germline V lookup: CDR1 SGHRS, CDR2 YFSETQ. CDR3 DNA: TGCGCCAGCAGCTTGGGACGGACTAGCGGGGAACTTGGGGATACGCAGTATTTT. This encodes CASSLGRTSGELGDTQYF.

The chain links TRBV15 to TRBJ2-7; perhaps TRBD1 as D (6 bases). V was shortened by 1 base and J by 3 bases, with 25 bases between the two germline ends. Per germline, CDR1 LNHNV and CDR2 YYDKDF (reference sequence). The CDR3 runs 19 residues. The CDR3 is CATSRGGPNGDTIFYEQYF. The CDR3 region has the DNA TGTGCCACCAGCAGAGGTGGCCCAAATGGGGACACCATTTTCTACGAGCAGTACTTC. The full variable domain, in which reference TRBV15 and TRBJ2-7 provide the parts outside the CDR3, is DAMVIQNPRYQVTQFGKPVTLSCSQTLNHNVMYWYQQKSSQAPKLLFHYYDKDFNNEADTPDNFQSRRPNTSFCFLDIRSPGLGDTAMYLCATSRGGPNGDTIFYEQYFGPGTRLTVT.

This clone was detected only a few times. The chain couples TRBV9 to TRBJ1-2; 8 bases are a match to TRBD1. CDR3 size: 13 residues. Germline V gives CDR1 SGDLS, CDR2 YYNGEE. V gave up 3 bases and J gave up 6 bases; unmatched junction bases: 4. CDR3 nucleotides: TGTGCCAGCAGCGAGACAGGGGATAATGGCTACACCTTC. The encoded protein is CASSETGDNGYTF.

CDR3 coding DNA: TGTGCCAGCAGCCCCCCTACCCGCCTAGGGGGTAACATTCCAACTTACTATGGCTACACCTTC. This codes for CASSPPTRLGGNIPTYYGYTF. The rearrangement links TRBV14 to TRBJ1-2; a possible D gene is TRBD1 (6 bases). CDR3 size: 21 residues. CDR1 is SGHDN, CDR2 FVKESK, per germline. Trimming took off 4 bases at V and 3 bases at J, with 33 bases between the two ends. The variable domain in full, with the rest retrieved from reference TRBV14 and TRBJ1-2, is EAGVTQFPSHSVIEKGQTVTLRCDPISGHDNLYWYRRVMGKEIKFLLHFVKESKQDESGMPNNRFLAERTGGTYSTLKVQPAELEDSGVYFCASSPPTRLGGNIPTYYGYTFGSGTRLTVV.

This chain uses TRBV3-1 (or the pseudogene TRBV3-2) with TRBJ2-7, with D possibly matching TRBD2 (5 bases). The CDR3 has 12 residues. V was pared by 3 bases and J by 7 bases, with 10 bases between. Germline V gives CDR1 LGHDT, CDR2 YNNKEL (reference sequence). This CDR3 reads CASSHGRGEQYF. Written as DNA, the CDR3 is TGTGCCAGCAGCCACGGAAGAGGGGAGCAGTACTTC.

This chain joins TRBV7-9 and TRBJ1-6; 9 nucleotides align to TRBD1. CDR1 SEHNR and CDR2 FQNEAQ come from the germline V gene (reference sequence). The CDR3 is 16 residues long. Trimming removed 6 bases from V and 9 bases from J; junction bases left unmatched: 12. CDR3 region: CASSSQGAEVASPLHF. The CDR3 coding sequence is TGTGCCAGCAGTTCACAGGGGGCGGAGGTGGCTTCACCCCTCCACTTT.

In this sample, this clone turned up a few times. The V and J genes are TRBV6-5 and TRBJ1-5; possibly TRBD1 for D (5 bases). The CDR3 covers 14 residues. Germline V gene lookup returns CDR1 MNHEY and CDR2 SVGAGI. V lost 8 bases to trimming and J lost 4 bases, with 15 bases between them. The CDR3 is CASLGGFRNQPQHF. In DNA, the CDR3 is TGTGCCAGCCTGGGGGGGTTTCGGAATCAGCCCCAGCATTTT.

The sample holds a few counts of this clone. The rearrangement links TRBV7-9 to TRBJ1-2, with 8 nucleotides matching TRBD1. In germline, CDR1 is SEHNR, CDR2 FQNEAQ (reference sequence). The CDR3 loop spans 15 amino acids. J was trimmed by 2 bases and V by 4 bases; bases with no gene match: 6. The CDR3 sequence is CASSSAGQGNYGYTF. The CDR3 nucleotides are TGTGCCAGCAGCTCCGCTGGACAGGGCAACTATGGCTACACCTTC.

The chain uses TRBV18 and TRBJ1-4; unclear D gene. V lost 2 bases and J 8 bases, leaving 15 bases between the germline ends. Germline V CDR1 and CDR2: KGHSH, LQKENI. This CDR3 is built from 15 residues. CDR3: CASSPIKGTGEKLFF. Written as DNA, the CDR3 is TGTGCCAGCTCACCAATAAAGGGTACGGGGGAAAAACTGTTTTTT.

The chain couples TRBV11-2 to TRBJ1-6, with D maybe TRBD1 (5 bases). The V gene's germline CDR1 is SGHAT and CDR2 FQNNGV. Between the trimmed V and J ends, which lost 4 bases and 6 bases, there was a span of 10 bases. CDR3 size: 14 residues. The CDR3 DNA sequence: TGTGCCAGCAGCTCGCGGGGGAGTAATTCACCCCTCCACTTT. The encoded protein is CASSSRGSNSPLHF. The whole variable domain, remainder taken from reference TRBV11-2 and TRBJ1-6, is EAGVAQSPRYKIIEKRQSVAFWCNPISGHATLYWYQQILGQGPKLLIQFQNNGVVDDSQLPKDRFSAERLKGVDSTLKIQPAKLEDSAVYLCASSSRGSNSPLHFGNGTRLTVT.

The chain recombines TRBV5-8 with TRBJ2-3, with a weak D call TRBD2 (6 bases). This CDR3 has 18 amino acids. The V gene lost 0 bases and the J gene lost 0 bases, with 17 bases spanning the gap. Germline V gene lookup returns CDR1 SGHTS and CDR2 YDEGEE. CDR3 amino acids: CASSLEAPGSGSTDTQYF. The DNA of the CDR3 is TGTGCCAGCAGCTTGGAGGCCCCCGGGAGCGGGAGCACAGATACGCAGTATTTT.

This rearrangement joins TRBV18 to TRBJ1-1; 9 bases line up with TRBD1. Germline values: CDR1 KGHSH, CDR2 LQKENI. The CDR3 has 14 residues. After removal of 3 bases from V and 3 bases from J, the junction contained 2 bases not matched to a gene. The CDR3: CASSPRQGDTEAFF. CDR3 coding DNA: TGTGCCAGCTCACCCCGACAGGGGGACACTGAAGCTTTCTTT. Together with reference TRBV18 and TRBJ1-1, the CDR3 gives the full variable domain: NAGVMQNPRHLVRRRGQEARLRCSPMKGHSHVYWYRQLPEEGLKFMVYLQKENIIDESGMPKERFSAEFPKEGPSILRIQQVVRGDSAAYFCASSPRQGDTEAFFGQGTRLTVV.

This rearrangement joins TRBV28 to TRBJ1-3, with TRBD1 matching 8 bases. The CDR3 totals 17 residues. Germline CDR1 reads MDHEN; CDR2 reads SYDVKM. V dropped 6 bases and J dropped 2; count of bases not matched to a gene: 12. CDR3 bases: TGTGCCAGCAGGCCGACTGACAGGGGCCCTCCTGGAAACACCATATATTTT. Protein sequence: CASRPTDRGPPGNTIYF.

The CDR3 reads CASSFFSGTGDNEQYF. The CDR3 DNA reads TGTGCCAGCAGCTTCTTTTCCGGGACAGGGGATAACGAGCAGTACTTC. The genes are TRBV13 and TRBJ2-7; 10 bases are a match to TRBD1. Germline-derived CDR1 and CDR2 are PRHDT and FYEKMQ (reference sequence). The CDR3 is 16 residues long. With V trimmed by 3 bases and J by 5 bases, 10 bases remained unmatched.

The chain uses TRBV5-1 and TRBJ1-4; the D gene is possibly TRBD1 (6 bases). The CDR3 consists of 14 residues. CDR1 is SGHRS and CDR2 is YFSETQ in the germline V gene. Trimming stripped 4 bases from V and 8 bases from J, with 15 bases between. DNA of the CDR3: TGCGCCAGCAGCCAACAGGGCTTCGGGGAAAAACTGTTTTTT. It yields the protein CASSQQGFGEKLFF.

The gene calls are TRBV28 and TRBJ1-5; D possibly corresponds to TRBD1 (5 bases). CDR3 length: 15 residues. The ends were cut back, 7 bases at V and 2 bases at J, with 15 bases in the middle. The germline CDR1 and CDR2 sequences are MDHEN and SYDVKM. The CDR3 region is CASIDRVIGNQPQHF. The CDR3 DNA follows: TGTGCCAGCATCGACAGAGTCATAGGCAATCAGCCCCAGCATTTT.

The sample holds one count of this clone. V usage is TRBV5-4 and J usage is TRBJ1-3; a weak D match, TRBD1 (5 bases). CDR1 and CDR2 from the germline V gene are SGHNT and YYREEE (reference sequence). The CDR3 has 16 residues. Trimming removed 4 bases from V and 0 bases from J, with 14 bases in between. This CDR3 is CASSLSRGGSGNTIYF. The CDR3 bases are TGTGCCAGCAGCCTTAGTAGGGGCGGCTCTGGAAACACCATATATTTT.

The rearrangement uses TRBV19 and TRBJ1-5; possibly TRBD1 for D (5 bases). This CDR3 is built from 17 residues. Per germline, CDR1 LNHDA and CDR2 SQIVND (reference sequence). Trimming took off 2 bases at V and 3 bases at J, with 17 bases between the two ends. The CDR3 sequence: CASSISYHDSFNQPQHF. DNA of the CDR3: TGTGCCAGTAGTATATCTTACCATGACAGCTTCAATCAGCCCCAGCATTTT. The whole variable domain, filled in from reference TRBV19 and TRBJ1-5, reads DGGITQSPKYLFRKEGQNVTLSCEQNLNHDAMYWYRQDPGQGLRLIYYSQIVNDFQKGDIAEGYSVSREKKESFPLTVTSAQKNPTAFYLCASSISYHDSFNQPQHFGDGTRLSIL.

The chain is built from TRBV29-1 and TRBJ1-1, with D tentatively TRBD1 (5 bases). The CDR3 totals 13 residues. V lost 8 bases to trimming and J lost 4 bases, with 17 bases between them. CDR1 is SQVTM and CDR2 is ANQGSEA in the germline V gene. The CDR3 nucleotides are TGCAGCTACGAAAACAGGTTGAGCACTGAAGCTTTCTTT. As protein: CSYENRLSTEAFF.

This sequence joins TRBV6-5 and TRBJ1-4; D may be TRBD1 (5 bases). CDR1 and CDR2 (germline): MNHEY, SVGAGI. The CDR3 is 15 amino acids. Trimming pared 0 bases from V and 7 bases from J, leaving 12 bases between. This chain's CDR3 is CASSYSGANGEKLFF. In nucleotides, the CDR3 is TGTGCCAGCAGTTACTCAGGGGCAAACGGTGAAAAACTGTTTTTT.

The rearrangement links TRBV3-1 (or the pseudogene TRBV3-2) to TRBJ2-3; TRBD2 might be the D (6 bases). Germline lookup yields CDR1 LGHDT and CDR2 YNNKEL (reference sequence). The CDR3 loop spans 17 amino acids. V lost 0 bases to trimming and J lost 4 bases, with 17 bases between them. The CDR3 nucleotides are TGTGCCAGCAGCCAAGACTTACTAGCCCTGGGGGCAGATACGCAGTATTTT. Translated: CASSQDLLALGADTQYF.

The chain has TRBV5-4 and TRBJ1-2, with a tentative D call TRBD1 (5 bases). The CDR3 loop spans 11 amino acids. CDR1 SGHNT and CDR2 YYREEE come from the germline V gene (reference sequence). Between the trimmed V and J ends, which lost 4 bases and 8 bases, there was a span of 9 bases. CDR3 DNA sequence: TGTGCCAGCAGCCAGGGATCCGGCTACACCTTC. Residues: CASSQGSGYTF.